These T cell receptor beta chains were read from a single sample in a study of chemoradiotherapy in HPV16-positive cancers. The assay was immunoSEQ multiplex PCR, and TCRdb's table has in-frame clones only and misses some. The repertoire holds approximately 12,000 clones, with roughly 90% as singletons. The specimen was blood, collected from a patient who underwent chemoradiotherapy. Receptor source: a human donor with HPV-associated anogenital cancer. Both conserved end residues are part of each CDR3. D genes are given only for firm matches. The size of a clone is reported for some rows only, either as once, few or many, or as a class for expanded clones.

CDR3	DNA	J	length	V	size	D
CASSSITSGETQYF	TGCGCCAGCAGCTCCATTACTAGCGGAGAGACCCAGTACTTC	TRBJ2-5	14	TRBV5-1	NA	TRBD2
CASSQDRGDHEQYF	TGTGCCAGCAGCCAAGATAGGGGGGATCACGAGCAGTACTTC	TRBJ2-7	14	TRBV4-2	NA	NA
CAWSPSGLGYTF	TGTGCCTGGAGTCCGTCAGGGTTGGGCTACACCTTC	TRBJ1-2	12	TRBV30	NA	NA
CSASQYEQYF	TGCAGTGCTAGCCAATACGAGCAGTACTTC	TRBJ2-7	10	TRBV20-1	NA	NA
CASSLLTGQGTNEQFF	TGTGCCAGCAGCTTGCTGACGGGACAGGGGACGAATGAGCAGTTCTTC	TRBJ2-1	16	TRBV5-6	NA	TRBD1
CASSYGGVGAEAFF	TGTGCCAGCAGTTACGGGGGGGTGGGCGCTGAAGCTTTCTTT	TRBJ1-1	14	TRBV7-9	once	NA
CATSRWGEQFF	TGTGCCACCAGCCGCTGGGGGGAGCAGTTCTTC	TRBJ2-1	11	TRBV15	NA	NA
CASSFGDTGELFF	TGCGCCAGCAGCTTCGGGGATACCGGGGAGCTGTTTTTT	TRBJ2-2	13	TRBV5-1	NA	NA
CASSIQGWNTEAFF	TGTGCCAGCAGCATCCAGGGTTGGAACACTGAAGCTTTCTTT	TRBJ1-1	14	TRBV9	NA	NA
CASRVGVGNQPQHF	TGTGCCAGCAGGGTAGGAGTGGGCAATCAGCCCCAGCATTTT	TRBJ1-5	14	TRBV5-8	NA	NA
CASTLRQGHNSPLHF	TGTGCCAGTACCTTGAGACAGGGGCATAATTCACCCCTCCACTTT	TRBJ1-6	15	TRBV19	NA	TRBD1
CASSFRPYTGELFF	TGTGCCAGCAGCTTTCGACCGTACACCGGGGAGCTGTTTTTT	TRBJ2-2	14	TRBV11-3	NA	NA
CASSPGVPFRREGYGYTF	TGTGCCAGCAGCCCCGGTGTCCCCTTTCGCAGGGAGGGCTATGGCTACACCTTC	TRBJ1-2	18	TRBV11-2	NA	NA
CASSYTVGGVTGELFF	TGTGCCAGCAGTTACACCGTAGGGGGGGTCACCGGGGAGCTGTTTTTT	TRBJ2-2	16	TRBV6-5	few	NA
CASSEGGNPTFYEQYF	TGTGCCAGCAGCGAGGGCGGGAACCCGACATTCTACGAGCAGTACTTC	TRBJ2-7	16	TRBV9	NA	NA
CASSLSRTGALNTEAFF	TGTGCCAGCAGTTTATCGAGGACAGGGGCTTTGAACACTGAAGCTTTCTTT	TRBJ1-1	17	TRBV27	once	TRBD1
CASSRYTPGQGTWEQYF	TGTGCCAGCAGTAGGTATACCCCCGGACAGGGGACCTGGGAGCAGTACTTC	TRBJ2-7	17	TRBV2	NA	TRBD1
CASSPTGVPEAFF	TGTGCCAGCAGTCCCACAGGGGTCCCTGAAGCTTTCTTT	TRBJ1-1	13	TRBV7-9	NA	TRBD1
CASSSYGQNNEQFF	TGTGCCAGCAGCTCATACGGACAGAACAATGAGCAGTTCTTC	TRBJ2-1	14	TRBV11-3	NA	NA
CASSIQGNTGELFF	TGTGCCAGTAGTATACAGGGAAACACCGGGGAGCTGTTTTTT	TRBJ2-2	14	TRBV19	once	NA
CASSDSWGGGGYTF	TGTGCCAGCAGTGACTCGTGGGGAGGTGGTGGCTACACCTTC	TRBJ1-2	14	TRBV6-4	once	NA
CASSLGGPGSTNEKLFF	TGTGCCAGCAGCCTTGGGGGGCCTGGGTCAACTAATGAAAAACTGTTTTTT	TRBJ1-4	17	TRBV11-3	NA	NA
CASSPLTGYGYTF	TGTGCCAGCAGCCCTCTTACAGGGTATGGCTACACCTTC	TRBJ1-2	13	TRBV7-7	NA	NA
CASSQGPKGGANVLTF	TGCGCCAGCAGCCAGGGGCCCAAAGGTGGGGCCAACGTCCTGACTTTC	TRBJ2-6	16	TRBV4-3	NA	NA
CASSRGLATNEQFF	TGTGCCAGCAGTCGCGGACTAGCCACCAATGAGCAGTTCTTC	TRBJ2-1	14	TRBV6-1	NA	TRBD2
CASSPTGGGETQYF	TGTGCCAGCAGCCCCACAGGGGGCGGTGAGACCCAGTACTTC	TRBJ2-5	14	TRBV11-3	NA	TRBD1
CASSLLEGTNEKLFF	TGTGCCAGCAGCTTGCTAGAGGGGACTAATGAAAAACTGTTTTTT	TRBJ1-4	15	TRBV5-5	NA	NA
CASSLFSVGRVSYNEQFF	TGTGCCAGCAGCTTATTCTCGGTGGGCAGGGTTTCCTACAATGAGCAGTTCTTC	TRBJ2-1	18	TRBV7-2	NA	NA
CASSIQGETDTEAFF	TGTGCCAGCAGTATACAGGGGGAGACGGACACTGAAGCTTTCTTT	TRBJ1-1	15	TRBV5-5	NA	TRBD1
CASSPGLGTTDTQYF	TGTGCCAGCAGCCCGGGACTGGGGACCACAGATACGCAGTATTTT	TRBJ2-3	15	TRBV7-3	NA	NA
CASSATGQNQPQHF	TGTGCCAGCAGCGCTACGGGACAGAATCAGCCCCAGCATTTT	TRBJ1-5	14	TRBV9	NA	TRBD1
CASSDSGSYNEQFF	TGTGCCAGCAGTGACTCGGGGTCCTACAATGAGCAGTTCTTC	TRBJ2-1	14	TRBV6-4	once	NA
CASSLGGKETQYF	TGTGCCAGCAGCTTAGGGGGAAAAGAGACCCAGTACTTC	TRBJ2-5	13	TRBV7-2	NA	NA
CASSQTKRGGPYEQYF	TGTGCCAGCAGCCAAACGAAGCGGGGCGGACCCTACGAGCAGTACTTC	TRBJ2-7	16	TRBV7-9	NA	TRBD2
CASSQELAGDTDTQYF	TGCGCCAGCAGCCAAGAACTAGCGGGGGACACAGATACGCAGTATTTT	TRBJ2-3	16	TRBV4-1	NA	TRBD2
CASSLVWTGGEAFF	TGTGCCAGCAGCTTGGTATGGACAGGGGGTGAAGCTTTCTTT	TRBJ1-1	14	TRBV5-6	NA	TRBD1
CASSLNENTEAFF	TGTGCCAGCAGCTTAAATGAAAACACTGAAGCTTTCTTT	TRBJ1-1	13	TRBV11-2	NA	NA
CASTSSGGLTDTQYF	TGTGCCAGCACCAGTAGCGGGGGCCTCACAGATACGCAGTATTTT	TRBJ2-3	15	TRBV9	NA	TRBD2
CASGRLSNQPQHF	TGTGCCAGCGGGAGACTTAGCAATCAGCCCCAGCATTTT	TRBJ1-5	13	TRBV6-1	NA	NA
CASSLGSVRATNEKLFF	TGCGCCAGCAGCTTGGGTTCTGTACGGGCAACTAATGAAAAACTGTTTTTT	TRBJ1-4	17	TRBV5-1	NA	NA
CASSLGGAGGDTQYF	TGCGCCAGCAGCTTGGGGGGGGCGGGAGGAGATACGCAGTATTTT	TRBJ2-3	15	TRBV5-1	NA	TRBD2